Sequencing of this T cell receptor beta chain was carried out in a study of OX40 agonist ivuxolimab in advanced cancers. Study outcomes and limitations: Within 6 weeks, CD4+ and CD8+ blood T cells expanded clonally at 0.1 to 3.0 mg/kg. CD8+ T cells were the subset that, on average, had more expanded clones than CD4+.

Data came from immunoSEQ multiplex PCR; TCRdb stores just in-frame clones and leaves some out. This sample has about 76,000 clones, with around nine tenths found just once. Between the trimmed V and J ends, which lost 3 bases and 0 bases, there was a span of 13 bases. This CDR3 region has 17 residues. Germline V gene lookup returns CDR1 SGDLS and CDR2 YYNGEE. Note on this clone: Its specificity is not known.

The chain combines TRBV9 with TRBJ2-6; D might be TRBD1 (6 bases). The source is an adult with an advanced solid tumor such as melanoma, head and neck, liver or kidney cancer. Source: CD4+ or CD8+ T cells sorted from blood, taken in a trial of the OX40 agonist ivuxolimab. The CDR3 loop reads CASSARDTSSGANVLTF. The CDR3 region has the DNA TGTGCCAGCAGCGCCCGGGACACTAGCTCTGGGGCCAACGTCCTGACTTTC. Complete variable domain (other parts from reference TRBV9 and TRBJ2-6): DSGVTQTPKHLITATGQRVTLRCSPRSGDLSVYWYQQSLDQGLQFLIQYYNGEERAKGNILERFSAQQFPDLHSELNLSSLELGDSALYFCASSARDTSSGANVLTFGAGSRLTVL.